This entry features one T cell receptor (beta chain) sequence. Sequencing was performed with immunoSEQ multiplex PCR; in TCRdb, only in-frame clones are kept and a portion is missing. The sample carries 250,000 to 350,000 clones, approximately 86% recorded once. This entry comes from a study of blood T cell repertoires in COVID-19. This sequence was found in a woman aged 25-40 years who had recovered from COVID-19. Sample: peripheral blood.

CDR3 protein: CASSQRATGLWLYEQYF. The CDR3 DNA sequence: TGTGCCAGCAGCCAAAGAGCGACAGGACTTTGGTTGTACGAGCAGTACTTC. This chain uses TRBV14 with TRBJ2-7; the D gene is possibly TRBD1 (6 bases). The length of the CDR3 is 17 residues. CDR1 and CDR2 (germline): SGHDN, FVKESK. Trimming removed 2 bases at V and 4 bases at J, with 21 bases between.